These 5 T cell receptor beta chains were all obtained from the same sample, sequenced in a study of control samples from healthy donors and cancer patients. Sequencing was performed with immunoSEQ multiplex PCR; in TCRdb, only in-frame clones are kept and a portion is missing. Counted here are around 93,000 clones, about 86% occurring once; the ten biggest clones make up 11% to 15%. The source material was blood. All receptors come from a man aged 25-45 years in good health.

V is TRBV5-1 and J is TRBJ2-7; 7 bases agree with TRBD1. From germline, CDR1 is SGHRS and CDR2 YFSETQ. This CDR3 spans 14 amino acids. V shed 0 bases, J shed 3 bases, and the junction held 3 bases outside the gene matches. The CDR3 protein is CASSLGGQSYEQYF. The CDR3 bases are TGCGCCAGCAGCTTGGGGGGACAGAGCTACGAGCAGTACTTC. The variable domain in full, completed from reference TRBV5-1 and TRBJ2-7, reads KAGVTQTPRYLIKTRGQQVTLSCSPISGHRSVSWYQQTPGQGLQFLFEYFSETQRNKGNFPGRFSGRQFSNSRSEMNVSTLELGDSALYLCASSLGGQSYEQYFGPGTRLTVT.

V is TRBV3-1 (or the pseudogene TRBV3-2) and J is TRBJ2-7, with D unclear. Trimming left V 1 base short and J 0 bases short, with 10 bases between. The CDR3 has 15 residues. The germline V gene has CDR1 LGHDT and CDR2 YNNKEL (reference sequence). CDR3 region: CASSQGWLSSYEQYF. Written as DNA, the CDR3 is TGTGCCAGCAGCCAAGGGTGGCTATCCTCCTACGAGCAGTACTTC.

V and J are TRBV5-4 and TRBJ2-5; possible D gene TRBD2, 6 bases. The V gene lost 3 bases and the J gene lost 2 bases, with 11 bases spanning the gap. Germline CDR1 and CDR2: SGHNT and YYREEE (reference sequence). The CDR3 length is 14 residues. CDR3 coding DNA: TGTGCCAGCAGCTCGGGACTGTCACAAGAGACCCAGTACTTC. Protein: CASSSGLSQETQYF.

The rearrangement links TRBV12-1 to TRBJ2-1; the listed D gene, TRBD2, was not tested against the DNA. TRBV12-1 corresponds to a pseudogene. The CDR3 runs to 16 residues. The CDR3 sequence is CASSFLGRGLLAEQFF. The DNA for the CDR3 is TGTGCCAGCAGCTTTCTTGGGCGGGGGCTCCTCGCTGAGCAGTTCTTC.

V gene TRBV7-9 combines with J gene TRBJ2-3; D is perhaps TRBD1 (5 bases). CDR1 and CDR2 from the germline V gene are SEHNR and FQNEAQ (reference sequence). CDR3 length: 14 residues. The germline V and J ends were trimmed by 5 bases and 1 base, with 10 bases remaining between them. CDR3 DNA sequence: TGTGCCAGCAGCGCCAGGGTGGGCACAGATACGCAGTATTTT. Encoded protein: CASSARVGTDTQYF.